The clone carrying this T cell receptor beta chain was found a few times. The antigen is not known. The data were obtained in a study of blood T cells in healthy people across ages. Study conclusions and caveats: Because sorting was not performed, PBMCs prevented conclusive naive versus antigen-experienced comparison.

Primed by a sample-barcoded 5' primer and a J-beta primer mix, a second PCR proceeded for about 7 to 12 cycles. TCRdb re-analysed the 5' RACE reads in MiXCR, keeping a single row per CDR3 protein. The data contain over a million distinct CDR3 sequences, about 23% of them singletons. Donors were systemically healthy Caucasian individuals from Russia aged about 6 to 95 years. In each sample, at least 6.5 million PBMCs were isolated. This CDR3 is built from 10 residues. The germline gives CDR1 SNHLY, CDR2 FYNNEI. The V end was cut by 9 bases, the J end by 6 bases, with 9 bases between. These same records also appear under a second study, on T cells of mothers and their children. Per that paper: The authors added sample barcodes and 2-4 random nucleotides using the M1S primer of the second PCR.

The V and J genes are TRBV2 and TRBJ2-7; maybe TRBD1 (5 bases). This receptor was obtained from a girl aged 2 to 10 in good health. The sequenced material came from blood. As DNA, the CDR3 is TGTGCCAGTCAGGGCTCCGAGCAGTACTTC. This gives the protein CASQGSEQYF.